These 7 T cell receptor beta chains were all obtained from the same sample, sequenced in a study of radiation and T cells in renal cell carcinoma. Time point denoted: blood 4 weeks post-SBRT, at nephrectomy. The treatment is: 15 Gy SBRT to primary tumor, nephrectomy 4 weeks later. Sequencing was performed with immunoSEQ multiplex PCR; in TCRdb, only in-frame clones are kept and a portion is missing. This sample has around 140,000 clones; 65% to 90% occur once, and the top ten carry less than 20%. Sequenced here: blood, sampled from a patient whose treatment included radiotherapy and nephrectomy. All receptors come from a woman aged 50 to 60 with renal cell carcinoma.

This chain joins TRBV11-3 and TRBJ2-2; D uncertain. The CDR3 is 16 amino acids. CDR1 and CDR2 (germline): SGHNT, YENEEA. V was cut by 3 bases and J by 3 bases, with 14 bases left in between. CDR3 coding DNA: TGTGCCAGCAGCTTCACCGGGTCCTGGGACACCGGGGAGCTGTTTTTT. Translation gives CASSFTGSWDTGELFF.

This chain joins TRBV5-1 and TRBJ2-5, with TRBD1 matching over 8 bases. The J call may be in error: the DNA end matches TRBJ2-7 better. In germline, CDR1 is SGHRS, CDR2 YFSETQ. This CDR3 comprises 14 residues. CDR3 protein: CASSRSTGDYEQYF. As DNA, the CDR3 is TGCGCCAGCAGCAGATCGACAGGGGACTACGAGCAGTACTTC.

The chain recombines TRBV27 with TRBJ1-1; a possible D gene is TRBD1 (6 bases). The CDR3 sequence is 13 residues long. Looked up from germline, CDR1 is MNHEY and CDR2 is SMNVEV (reference sequence). Trimming stripped 4 bases from V and 5 bases from J, with 11 bases between. The CDR3 reads CASSYRQGTEAFF. CDR3 nucleotides: TGTGCCAGCAGTTATAGGCAGGGGACTGAAGCTTTCTTT.

With respect to this clone: Its ends do not fully match the called genes, so a read error is possible. The chain recombines TRBV2 with TRBJ1-1, with a weak D call TRBD1 (5 bases). CDR1 is SNHLY and CDR2 is FYNNEI in the germline V gene. The CDR3 totals 12 residues. CDR3: CASSASGTVSPF. The CDR3 coding sequence is TGTGCCAGCAGTGCATCAGGGACCGTGTCCCCCTTT.

The rearrangement joins TRBV5-1 to TRBJ1-5; 7 bases are a match to TRBD1. With 4 bases clipped from V and 6 bases from J, the junction kept 4 bases outside the gene matches. In germline, CDR1 is SGHRS, CDR2 YFSETQ. The CDR3 runs to 13 residues. The CDR3 loop is CASSQGVGQPQHF. The DNA for the CDR3 is TGCGCCAGCAGCCAGGGGGTCGGTCAGCCCCAGCATTTT.

The rearrangement joins TRBV4-2 to TRBJ2-3; 13 nucleotides align to TRBD2. The CDR3 loop spans 16 amino acids. Trimming cost V 1 base and J 6 bases; bases outside gene matches: 4. CDR1 LGHNA and CDR2 YNFKEQ come from the germline V gene. Here the CDR3 DNA reads TGTGCCAGCAGCCAAGTAGGGACTAGCGGGAAGGATACGCAGTATTTT. It yields the protein CASSQVGTSGKDTQYF.

The V and J genes are TRBV5-1 and TRBJ2-3; 11 nucleotides align to TRBD2. Looked up from germline, CDR1 is SGHRS and CDR2 is YFSETQ. V was pared by 3 bases and J by 5 bases, with 2 bases of the junction left unmatched. The CDR3 contains 14 residues. CDR3 residues: CASSSGTSGDTQYF. As DNA, the CDR3 is TGCGCCAGCAGCTCCGGGACTAGCGGAGATACGCAGTATTTT.